Presented here are 5 T cell receptor beta chains from one specimen sequenced in a study of blood T cell repertoires in COVID-19. Here immunoSEQ multiplex PCR was the method, and the copy in TCRdb shows in-frame clones only, minus some. The table shows some 90,000 clones, with less than 85% occurring only once. The sequenced sample was peripheral blood. The receptors shown here come from a human donor in a cohort sampled during active COVID-19.

This chain joins TRBV5-1 and TRBJ2-3; TRBD1 might be the D (7 bases). CDR1 and CDR2 from the germline V gene are SGHRS and YFSETQ. The CDR3 sequence is 18 residues long. Between the trimmed V and J ends, which lost 5 bases and 0 bases, there was a span of 22 bases. The CDR3 DNA sequence: TGCGCCAGCAGTTCCGAAATGGCGGGACAGAAGAGCACAGATACGCAGTATTTT. Residues: CASSSEMAGQKSTDTQYF.

V gene TRBV7-2 combines with J gene TRBJ1-2, with TRBD1 identical over 9 bases. Germline V gives CDR1 SGHTA, CDR2 FQGNSA. This CDR3 is 14 amino acids long. Trimming removed 0 bases from V and 8 bases from J; junction bases left unmatched: 4. The DNA of the CDR3 is TGTGCCAGCAGCTTAGCGTCCGGGACAGGGGGCTACACCTTC. Protein sequence: CASSLASGTGGYTF.

This clone has a single count. The V call is TRBV13, the J call TRBJ2-7; possible D gene TRBD1, 6 bases. This CDR3 contains 15 residues. Germline assignment: CDR1 PRHDT and CDR2 FYEKMQ (reference sequence). Trimming removed 7 bases at V and 0 bases at J, with 16 bases between. CDR3 in amino acids: CASTGVGQNSYEQYF. The DNA of the CDR3 is TGTGCCAGCACTGGCGTTGGACAGAACTCCTACGAGCAGTACTTC.

The gene calls are TRBV6-5 and TRBJ1-2, with a possible D match to TRBD1 (5 bases). CDR3 length equals 14 residues. V lost 2 bases and J 3 bases, leaving 10 bases between the germline ends. The V gene's germline CDR1 is MNHEY and CDR2 SVGAGI. CDR3 region: CASSYVGTDYGYTF. In DNA form, the CDR3 reads TGTGCCAGCAGTTACGTAGGGACTGACTATGGCTACACCTTC.

The table lists this clone with a count of one. CDR3 residues: CASSMSQGIDTQYF. DNA for the CDR3: TGTGCCAGTAGTATGTCACAGGGGATAGATACGCAGTATTTT. The rearrangement links TRBV19 to TRBJ2-3, with 7 bases matching TRBD1. Trimming cost V 3 bases and J 5 bases; bases outside gene matches: 5. The CDR3 is made up of 14 amino acids. CDR1 and CDR2 from the germline V gene are LNHDA and SQIVND (reference sequence).